Included here is one T cell receptor beta chain sequence, with context. No antigen is known for it. TCRdb reprocessed the reads with MiXCR, giving one entry per CDR3 protein. This table holds more than 650,000 distinct CDR3 sequences, 35% to 45% found once. This specimen comes from a study of T cell repertoires in cytomegalovirus infection. Looking at the study overall: The public TCR beta signatures pointed to both CMV infection and matching HLA type. General study results and limits: Cumulative frequency (of public TCR beta family members) identified carriers of CMV plus the relevant HLA. What dominated the ex vivo response were HLA-C-restricted CMV-specific TCR beta clonotypes.

The sequenced sample was PBMCs. This receptor was identified in a human donor in good health (CMV status not recorded). Some clones in this sample may be carry-over from other donors' samples.

CDR3 in amino acids: CAWSATGVRTEAFF. The CDR3 nucleotides read TGTGCCTGGAGTGCTACAGGGGTACGAACTGAAGCTTTCTTT. J is TRBJ1-1 and V is TRBV30; 7 nucleotides agree with TRBD1. V was pared by 1 base and J by 5 bases, with 7 bases of the junction left unmatched. The CDR3 length is 14 residues. CDR1 and CDR2 (germline): GTSNPN, SVGIG (reference sequence).